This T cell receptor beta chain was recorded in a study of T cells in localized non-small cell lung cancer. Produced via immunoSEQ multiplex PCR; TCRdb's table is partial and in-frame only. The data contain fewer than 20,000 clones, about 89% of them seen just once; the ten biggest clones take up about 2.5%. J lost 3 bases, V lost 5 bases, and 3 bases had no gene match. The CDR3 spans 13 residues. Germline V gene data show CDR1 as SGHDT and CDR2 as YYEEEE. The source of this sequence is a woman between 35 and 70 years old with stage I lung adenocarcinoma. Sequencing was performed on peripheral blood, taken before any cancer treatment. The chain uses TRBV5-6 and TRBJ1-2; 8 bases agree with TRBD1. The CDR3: CASSEDRDYGYTF. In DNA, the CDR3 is TGTGCCAGCAGTGAGGACAGGGACTATGGCTACACCTTC. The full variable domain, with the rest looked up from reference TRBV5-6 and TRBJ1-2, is DAGVTQSPTHLIKTRGQQVTLRCSPKSGHDTVSWYQQALGQGPQFIFQYYEEEERQRGNFPDRFSGHQFPNYSSELNVNALLLGDSALYLCASSEDRDYGYTFGSGTRLTVV.